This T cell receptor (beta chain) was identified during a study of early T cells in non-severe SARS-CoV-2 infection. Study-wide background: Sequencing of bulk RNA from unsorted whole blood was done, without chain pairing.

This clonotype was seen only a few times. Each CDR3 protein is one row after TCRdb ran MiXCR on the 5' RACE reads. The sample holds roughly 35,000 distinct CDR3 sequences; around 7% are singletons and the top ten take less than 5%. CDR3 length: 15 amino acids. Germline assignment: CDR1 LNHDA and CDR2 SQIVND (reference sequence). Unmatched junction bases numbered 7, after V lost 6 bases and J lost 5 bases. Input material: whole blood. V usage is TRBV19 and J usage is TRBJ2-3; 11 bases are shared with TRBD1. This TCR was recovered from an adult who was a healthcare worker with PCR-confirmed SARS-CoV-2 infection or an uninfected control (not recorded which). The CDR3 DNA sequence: TGTGCCAGTAGCCCTCGGACAGGGGGCGGAGATACGCAGTATTTT. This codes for CASSPRTGGGDTQYF.